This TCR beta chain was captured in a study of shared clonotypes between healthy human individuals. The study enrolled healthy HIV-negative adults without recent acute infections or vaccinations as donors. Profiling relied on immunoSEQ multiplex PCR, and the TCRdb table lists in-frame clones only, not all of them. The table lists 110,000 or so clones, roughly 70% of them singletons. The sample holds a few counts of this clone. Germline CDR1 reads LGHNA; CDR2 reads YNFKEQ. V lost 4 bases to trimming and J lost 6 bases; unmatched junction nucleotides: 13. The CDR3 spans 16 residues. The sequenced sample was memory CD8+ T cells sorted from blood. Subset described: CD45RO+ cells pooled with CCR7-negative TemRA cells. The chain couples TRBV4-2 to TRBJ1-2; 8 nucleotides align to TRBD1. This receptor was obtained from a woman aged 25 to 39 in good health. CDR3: CASSRGQGRDLDGYTF. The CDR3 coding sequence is TGTGCCAGCAGCCGAGGACAGGGTAGGGACTTGGATGGCTACACCTTC.